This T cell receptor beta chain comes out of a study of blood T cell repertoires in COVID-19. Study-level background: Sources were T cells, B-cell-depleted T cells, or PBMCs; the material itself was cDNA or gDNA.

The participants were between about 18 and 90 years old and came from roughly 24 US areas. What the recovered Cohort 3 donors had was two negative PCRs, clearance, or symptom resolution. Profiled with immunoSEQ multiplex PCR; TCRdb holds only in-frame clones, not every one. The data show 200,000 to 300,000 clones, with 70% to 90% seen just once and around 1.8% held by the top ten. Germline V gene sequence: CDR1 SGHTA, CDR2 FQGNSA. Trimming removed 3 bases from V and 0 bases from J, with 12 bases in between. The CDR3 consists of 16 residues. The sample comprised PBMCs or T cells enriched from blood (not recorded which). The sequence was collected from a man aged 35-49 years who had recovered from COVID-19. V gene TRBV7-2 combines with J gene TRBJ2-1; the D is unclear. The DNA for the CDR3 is TGTGCCAGCAGCTTGGTATGGGCTCCCTCCTACAATGAGCAGTTCTTC. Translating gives CASSLVWAPSYNEQFF.